This is a list of T cell receptor beta chains from one sample in a study of blood T cell repertoires in COVID-19. Measured with immunoSEQ multiplex PCR; TCRdb has only the in-frame clones, and not every one. This table holds about 250,000 clones, about nine tenths found once. Sample: peripheral blood. The receptors stem from a woman aged 35 to 49 who had recovered from COVID-19. The CDR3 runs from the conserved cysteine through the conserved F or W. The D gene is left open where the match is weak. The size field is filled for only some rows; it gives once, few, many or a size class.

d_call: .
clone_size: .
v_call: TRBV18
j_call: TRBJ1-1
cdr3_aa: CASSPPGPTGFTEAFF
cdr3_nt: TGTGCCAGCTCACCACCGGGGCCAACAGGGTTCACTGAAGCTTTCTTT

d_call: TRBD2
clone_size: .
v_call: TRBV12-5
j_call: TRBJ2-1
cdr3_aa: CASGLVLGREGSYNEQFF
cdr3_nt: TGTGCTAGTGGTTTGGTATTGGGGCGGGAGGGCTCCTACAATGAGCAGTTCTTC

d_call: TRBD2
clone_size: .
v_call: TRBV2
j_call: TRBJ2-1
cdr3_aa: CASSELPSGSAEQFF
cdr3_nt: TGTGCCAGCAGTGAATTACCTAGCGGGAGTGCTGAGCAGTTCTTC

d_call: TRBD2
clone_size: few
v_call: TRBV29-1
j_call: TRBJ2-7
cdr3_aa: CSAGTISEQYF
cdr3_nt: TGCAGCGCTGGGACTATCTCCGAGCAGTACTTC

d_call: TRBD2
clone_size: .
v_call: TRBV9
j_call: TRBJ2-1
cdr3_aa: CASSVEPSGEYNEQFF
cdr3_nt: TGTGCCAGCAGCGTAGAGCCTAGCGGGGAATACAATGAGCAGTTCTTC

d_call: TRBD2
clone_size: .
v_call: TRBV28
j_call: TRBJ2-2
cdr3_aa: CASSRRGLAGLTGELFF
cdr3_nt: TGTGCCAGCAGCCGGCGGGGACTAGCGGGACTCACCGGGGAGCTGTTTTTT

d_call: TRBD2
clone_size: .
v_call: TRBV12-3/TRBV12-4
j_call: TRBJ2-3
cdr3_aa: CASSLGLADTQYF
cdr3_nt: TGTGCCAGCAGCCTCGGACTAGCGGATACGCAGTATTTT

d_call: .
clone_size: .
v_call: TRBV7-8
j_call: TRBJ2-2
cdr3_aa: CASSLAVGGLTGELFF
cdr3_nt: TGTGCCAGCAGCTTAGCGGTCGGGGGATTAACCGGGGAGCTGTTTTTT

d_call: .
clone_size: .
v_call: TRBV21-1
j_call: TRBJ1-6
cdr3_aa: CASSPWAREGSPIGSPLHF
cdr3_nt: TGTGCCAGCAGCCCTTGGGCCCGGGAGGGGAGCCCGATTGGTTCACCCCTCCACTTT

d_call: .
clone_size: .
v_call: TRBV7-8
j_call: TRBJ1-1
cdr3_aa: CASSRLAPEAFF
cdr3_nt: TGTGCCAGCAGCCGACTTGCGCCTGAAGCTTTCTTT

d_call: TRBD1
clone_size: .
v_call: TRBV29-1
j_call: TRBJ1-2
cdr3_aa: CSVEATGINYGYTF
cdr3_nt: TGCAGCGTTGAAGCGACAGGGATTAACTATGGCTACACCTTC